The entry below gives a single T cell receptor beta chain sequence along with its context. The sample is drawn from a study of blood T cell repertoires in COVID-19. Study-wide background: The samples span acute and convalescent COVID-19 from the United States, Italy and Spain. Nucleic acid was either cDNA or gDNA, and it came from T cells, B-cell-depleted T cells, or PBMCs.

Original analysis: For nucleated cells, counts were estimated from reference gene primer amplification. Data came from immunoSEQ multiplex PCR; TCRdb stores just in-frame clones and leaves some out. That table gives V, J and clone size, and the DNA gave D and trimming. The sample contains around 170,000 clones, around 67% of which appear only once. The germline V and J ends were trimmed by 3 bases and 6 bases, with 12 bases remaining between them. The CDR3 is 13 amino acids. CDR1 and CDR2 from the germline V gene are MDHEN and SYDVKM. The chain links TRBV28 to TRBJ2-7, with a tentative D call TRBD1 (5 bases). Material: peripheral blood. The clonotype originates from an elderly woman with acute or convalescent COVID-19. CDR3 DNA: TGTGCCAGCAGTTTGGTGGGGCTCGGCGAGCAGTACTTC. Its translation: CASSLVGLGEQYF. Full variable domain (rest looked up from reference TRBV28 and TRBJ2-7): DVKVTQSSRYLVKRTGEKVFLECVQDMDHENMFWYRQDPGLGLRLIYFSYDVKMKEKGDIPEGYSVSREKKERFSLILESASTNQTSMYLCASSLVGLGEQYFGPGTRLTVT.